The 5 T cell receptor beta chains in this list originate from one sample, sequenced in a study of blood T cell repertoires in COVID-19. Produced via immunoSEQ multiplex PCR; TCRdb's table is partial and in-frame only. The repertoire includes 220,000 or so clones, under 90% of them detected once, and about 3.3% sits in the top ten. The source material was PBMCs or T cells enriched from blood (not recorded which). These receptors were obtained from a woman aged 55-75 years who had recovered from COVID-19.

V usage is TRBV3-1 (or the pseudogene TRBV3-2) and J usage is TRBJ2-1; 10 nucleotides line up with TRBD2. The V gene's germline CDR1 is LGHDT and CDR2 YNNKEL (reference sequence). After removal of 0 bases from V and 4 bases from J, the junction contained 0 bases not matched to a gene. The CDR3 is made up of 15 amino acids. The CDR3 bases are TGTGCCAGCAGCCAAGAACTAGCGGGGTACAATGAGCAGTTCTTC. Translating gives CASSQELAGYNEQFF.

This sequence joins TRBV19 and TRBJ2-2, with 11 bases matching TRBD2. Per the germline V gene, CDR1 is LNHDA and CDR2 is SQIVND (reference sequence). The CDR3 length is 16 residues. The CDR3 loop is CGSTSGKQANTGELFF. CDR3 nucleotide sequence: TGTGGATCGACTAGCGGGAAACAAGCTAACACCGGGGAGCTGTTTTTT.

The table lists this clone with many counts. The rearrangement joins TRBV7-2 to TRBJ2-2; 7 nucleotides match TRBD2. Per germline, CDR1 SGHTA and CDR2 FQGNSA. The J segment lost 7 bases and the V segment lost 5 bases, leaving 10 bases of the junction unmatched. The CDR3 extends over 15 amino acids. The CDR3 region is CASSPYTGGIGELFF. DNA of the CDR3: TGTGCCAGCAGCCCTTACACGGGGGGAATCGGGGAGCTGTTTTTT.

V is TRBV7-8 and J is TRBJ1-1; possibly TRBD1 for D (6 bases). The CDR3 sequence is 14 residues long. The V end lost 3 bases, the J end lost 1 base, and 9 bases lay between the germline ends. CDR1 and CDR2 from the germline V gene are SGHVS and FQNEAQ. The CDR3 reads CASSFGQPNTEAFF. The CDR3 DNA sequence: TGTGCCAGCAGCTTTGGACAGCCGAACACTGAAGCTTTCTTT.

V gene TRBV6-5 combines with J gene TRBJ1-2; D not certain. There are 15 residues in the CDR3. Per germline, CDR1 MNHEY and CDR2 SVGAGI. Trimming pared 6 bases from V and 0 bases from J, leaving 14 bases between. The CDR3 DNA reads TGTGCCAGCAGCCGCGGAGGGCCGACTAACTATGGCTACACCTTC. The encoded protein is CASSRGGPTNYGYTF.